This TCR beta chain was sequenced for a study of T cell responses to AZD1222 COVID-19 vaccine. Study-wide results and limits: Spike-specific TCR depth and breadth grew after two AZD1222 doses. Epitopes outside B.1.351 and B.1.1.7 mutated regions reportedly drew nearly half of spike TCRs. Clonal diversity was possibly underestimated, and white British individuals and females predominated among donors.

The V and J ends lost 3 bases and 0 bases respectively, with 11 bases between them. This CDR3 region has 15 residues. In germline, CDR1 is ENHRY, CDR2 SYGVKD. This clone was detected many times. The antigen is unknown. Sequenced by immunoSEQ multiplex PCR; TCRdb stores in-frame clones only, minus some. The sample contains roughly 120,000 clones, over 75% of which appear only once. This clonotype originated in an adult who received the AZD1222 COVID-19 vaccine. The chain combines TRBV10-3 with TRBJ1-1; tentatively, D is TRBD1 (5 bases). The sequences come from peripheral blood, collected 28 days after the second AZD1222 dose. CDR3 nucleotides: TGTGCCATCAGTGAAGTCACAGGCATGAACACTGAAGCTTTCTTT. It translates to CAISEVTGMNTEAFF.